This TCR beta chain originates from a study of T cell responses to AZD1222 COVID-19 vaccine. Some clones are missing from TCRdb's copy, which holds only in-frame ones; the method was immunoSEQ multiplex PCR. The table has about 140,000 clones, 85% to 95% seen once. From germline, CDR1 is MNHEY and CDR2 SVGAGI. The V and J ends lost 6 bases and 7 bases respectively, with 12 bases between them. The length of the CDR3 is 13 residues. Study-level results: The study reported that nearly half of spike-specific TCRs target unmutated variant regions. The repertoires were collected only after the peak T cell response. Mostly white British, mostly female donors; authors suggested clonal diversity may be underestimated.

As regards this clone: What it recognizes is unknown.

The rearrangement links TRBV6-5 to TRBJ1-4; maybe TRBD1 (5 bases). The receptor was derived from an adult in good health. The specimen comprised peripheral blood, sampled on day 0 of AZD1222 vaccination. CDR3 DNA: TGTGCCAGCAGCCCCGGGACGGGTGAAAAACTGTTTTTT. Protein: CASSPGTGEKLFF.